These 10 T cell receptor beta chains originate from one sample sequenced in a study of blood T cell repertoires in COVID-19. The data were produced by immunoSEQ multiplex PCR, yet TCRdb's version contains in-frame clones alone and is incomplete. The table lists approximately 220,000 clones, approximately 84% of them singletons. Sequencing input: peripheral blood. Every receptor here comes from a woman aged 55-69 years with acute or convalescent COVID-19.

V and J are TRBV28 and TRBJ1-2; D gene ambiguous. CDR3 length equals 16 residues. Germline assignment: CDR1 MDHEN and CDR2 SYDVKM. Deletions cut 2 bases from V and 4 bases from J, with 17 bases between. CDR3 sequence (DNA): TGTGCCAGCAGTTTAGTGTTCGAGGGCAGCCTCTATGGCTACACCTTC. Translation: CASSLVFEGSLYGYTF.

The chain has TRBV25-1 and TRBJ1-5; D is unclear. CDR1 is MGHDK, CDR2 SYGVNS, per germline. The V and J ends lost 2 bases and 6 bases respectively, with 5 bases between them. The length of the CDR3 is 12 residues. CDR3 sequence reads: CASSEGTQPQHF. CDR3 bases: TGTGCCAGCAGTGAAGGCACTCAGCCCCAGCATTTT.

As concerns this clone: At one boundary the junction diverges from the germline segment, which might be a read error. The chain combines TRBV29-1 with TRBJ1-2, with a possible D match to TRBD1 (5 bases). The germline V gene has CDR1 SQVTM and CDR2 ANQGSEA. CDR3 length: 14 residues. In DNA, the CDR3 is TGCAGCGTTGAAGATCCTGGACATTACTACGGCTACACCTTC. Protein sequence: CSVEDPGHYYGYTF.

This clone was seen a handful of times. The V gene is TRBV28, the J gene TRBJ1-1; possibly TRBD1 for D (5 bases). Germline V gene lookup returns CDR1 MDHEN and CDR2 SYDVKM. The CDR3 loop spans 14 amino acids. Trimming took 6 bases from V and 3 from J, leaving 14 bases between them. The CDR3 DNA reads as TGTGCCAGCAGGTTTCAGGGTCCCCACACTGAAGCTTTCTTT. This encodes CASRFQGPHTEAFF.

The rearrangement uses TRBV19 and TRBJ1-5, with 12 bases identical to TRBD1. J gave up 6 bases and V 5 bases, and 14 bases lay outside the gene matches. Germline V gene lookup returns CDR1 LNHDA and CDR2 SQIVND (reference sequence). This CDR3 region has 18 residues. This chain's CDR3 is CASSSPGQGASWVQPQHF. The CDR3 DNA sequence: TGTGCCAGTAGTTCTCCGGGACAGGGGGCCTCGTGGGTTCAGCCCCAGCATTTT.

This clone is a singleton in its sample. CDR3 coding DNA: TGTGCCAGCACCATGGAGACAGGAAAGACCCAGTACTTC. It specifies CASTMETGKTQYF. The rearrangement links TRBV7-9 to TRBJ2-5, with D perhaps TRBD1 (6 bases). This CDR3 has 13 residues. Germline V gene sequence: CDR1 SEHNR, CDR2 FQNEAQ (reference sequence). The V gene lost 7 bases and the J gene lost 6 bases, with 15 bases spanning the gap. The full variable domain, completed using reference TRBV7-9 and TRBJ2-5, is DTGVSQNPRHKITKRGQNVTFRCDPISEHNRLYWYRQTLGQGPEFLTYFQNEAQLEKSRLLSDRFSAERPKGSFSTLEIQRTEQGDSAMYLCASTMETGKTQYFGPGTRLLVL.

The V gene is TRBV30, the J gene TRBJ2-2; no firm D call. The CDR3 contains 15 residues. Germline V gene lookup returns CDR1 GTSNPN and CDR2 SVGIG (reference sequence). V was shortened by 2 bases and J by 3 bases, with 13 bases between the two germline ends. The CDR3 loop is CAWSTGIGHTGELFF. In nucleotides, the CDR3 is TGTGCCTGGAGTACGGGTATAGGTCACACCGGGGAGCTGTTTTTT.

The gene calls are TRBV7-2 and TRBJ1-2; 9 bases fit TRBD1. Germline CDR1 SGHTA, CDR2 FQGNSA. This CDR3 has 15 amino acids. V lost 2 bases to trimming and J lost 5 bases; unmatched junction nucleotides: 6. The CDR3 loop is CASSLKGQGGYGYTF. The CDR3 DNA follows: TGTGCCAGCAGCTTAAAGGGACAGGGAGGTTATGGCTACACCTTC. Using reference TRBV7-2 and TRBJ1-2 for the parts outside the CDR3, the full variable domain is GAGVSQSPSNKVTEKGKDVELRCDPISGHTALYWYRQSLGQGLEFLIYFQGNSAPDKSGLPSDRFSAERTGGSVSTLTIQRTQQEDSAVYLCASSLKGQGGYGYTFGSGTRLTVV.

This chain uses TRBV5-5 with TRBJ1-4; D is uncertain. The CDR3 contains 16 residues. Trimming shortened V by 4 bases and J by 7 bases, and 20 bases separated the two germline ends. The V gene's germline CDR1 is SGHKS and CDR2 YYEKEE (reference sequence). CDR3 protein: CASSVGSSRVGEKLFF. The CDR3 nucleotides are TGTGCCAGCAGCGTCGGGTCTTCACGGGTTGGTGAAAAACTGTTTTTT. The full variable domain, its missing parts supplied by reference TRBV5-5 and TRBJ1-4, is DAGVTQSPTHLIKTRGQQVTLRCSPISGHKSVSWYQQVLGQGPQFIFQYYEKEERGRGNFPDRFSARQFPNYSSELNVNALLLGDSALYLCASSVGSSRVGEKLFFGSGTQLSVL.

The table lists this clone with a few counts. The rearrangement joins TRBV7-9 to TRBJ2-2; 7 bases align to TRBD1. V shed 5 bases, J shed 2 bases, and the junction held 2 bases outside the gene matches. CDR3 length: 14 amino acids. Germline loops: CDR1 SEHNR, CDR2 FQNEAQ (reference sequence). The CDR3 here is CASSRQGNTGELFF. For the CDR3, the DNA is TGTGCCAGCAGCAGACAGGGAAACACCGGGGAGCTGTTTTTT.